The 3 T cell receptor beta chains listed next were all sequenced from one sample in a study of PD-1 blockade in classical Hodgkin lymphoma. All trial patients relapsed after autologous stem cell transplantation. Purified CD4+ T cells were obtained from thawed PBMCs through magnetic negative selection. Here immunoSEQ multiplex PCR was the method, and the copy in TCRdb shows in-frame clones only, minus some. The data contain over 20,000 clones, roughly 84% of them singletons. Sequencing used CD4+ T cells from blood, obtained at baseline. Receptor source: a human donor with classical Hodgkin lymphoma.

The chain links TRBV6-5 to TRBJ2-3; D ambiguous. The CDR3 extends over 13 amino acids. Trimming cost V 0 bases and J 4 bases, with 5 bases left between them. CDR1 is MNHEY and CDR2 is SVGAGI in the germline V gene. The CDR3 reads CASSYSYSDTQYF. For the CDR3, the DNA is TGTGCCAGCAGTTACTCTTACTCAGATACGCAGTATTTT.

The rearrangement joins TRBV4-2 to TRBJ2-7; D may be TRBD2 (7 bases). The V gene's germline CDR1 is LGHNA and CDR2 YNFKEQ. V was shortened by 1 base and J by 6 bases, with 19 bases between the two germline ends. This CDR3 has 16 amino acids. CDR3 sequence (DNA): TGTGCCAGCAGCCAAGGGACTTGGGGGGGGGCCACCGAGCAGTACTTC. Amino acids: CASSQGTWGGATEQYF.

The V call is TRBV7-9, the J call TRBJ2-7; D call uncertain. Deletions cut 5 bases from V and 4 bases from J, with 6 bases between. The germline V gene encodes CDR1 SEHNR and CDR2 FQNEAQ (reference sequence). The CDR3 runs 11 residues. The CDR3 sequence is CASSTTYEQYF. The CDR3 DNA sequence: TGTGCCAGCAGCACAACATACGAGCAGTACTTC.